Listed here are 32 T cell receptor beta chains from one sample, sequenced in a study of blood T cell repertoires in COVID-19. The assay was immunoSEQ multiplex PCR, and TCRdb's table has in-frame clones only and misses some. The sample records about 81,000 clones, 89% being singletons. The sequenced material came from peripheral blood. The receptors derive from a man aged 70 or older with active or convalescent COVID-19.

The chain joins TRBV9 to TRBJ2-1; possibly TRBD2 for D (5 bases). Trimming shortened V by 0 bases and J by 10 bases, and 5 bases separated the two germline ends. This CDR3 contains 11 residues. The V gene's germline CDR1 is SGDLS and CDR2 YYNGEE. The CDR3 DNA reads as TGTGCCAGCAGCGTAGGGAGGGAGCAGTTCTTC. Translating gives CASSVGREQFF.

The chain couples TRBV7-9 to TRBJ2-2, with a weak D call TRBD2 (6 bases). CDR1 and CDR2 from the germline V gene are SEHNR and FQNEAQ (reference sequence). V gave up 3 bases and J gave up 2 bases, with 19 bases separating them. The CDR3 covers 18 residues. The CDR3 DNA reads TGTGCCAGCAGCTTTAAATCCGGAGGGGTTCTCAACACCGGGGAGCTGTTTTTT. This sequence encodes CASSFKSGGVLNTGELFF.

The CDR3 nucleotides read TGTGCCAGCAGTTTACATTCCAATCAGCCCCAGCATTTT. This translates into CASSLHSNQPQHF. This chain joins TRBV12-3 or TRBV12-4 and TRBJ1-5; no clear D. With 2 bases removed from V and 3 bases from J, the gap between germline ends came to 5 bases. The CDR3 length is 13 residues.

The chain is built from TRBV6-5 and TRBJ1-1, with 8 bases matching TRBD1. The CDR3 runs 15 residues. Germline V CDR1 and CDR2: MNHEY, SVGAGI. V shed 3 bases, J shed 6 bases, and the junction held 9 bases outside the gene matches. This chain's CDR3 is CASSYIGQGKPEAFF. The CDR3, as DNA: TGTGCCAGCAGTTATATCGGACAGGGTAAGCCTGAAGCTTTCTTT.

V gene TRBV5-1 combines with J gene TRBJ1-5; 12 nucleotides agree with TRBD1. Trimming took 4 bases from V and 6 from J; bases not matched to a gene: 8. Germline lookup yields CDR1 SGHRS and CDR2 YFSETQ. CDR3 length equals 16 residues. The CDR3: CASSPDGTGGRQPQHF. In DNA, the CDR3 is TGCGCCAGCAGCCCGGACGGGACAGGGGGCCGTCAGCCCCAGCATTTT.

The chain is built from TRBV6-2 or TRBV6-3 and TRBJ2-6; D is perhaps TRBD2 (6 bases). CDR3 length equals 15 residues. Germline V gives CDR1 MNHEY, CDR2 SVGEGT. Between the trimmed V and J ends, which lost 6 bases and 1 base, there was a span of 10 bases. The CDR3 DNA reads TGTGCCAGCAGCCCCCGGGGGTCTGGGGCCAACGTCCTGACTTTC. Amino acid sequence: CASSPRGSGANVLTF.

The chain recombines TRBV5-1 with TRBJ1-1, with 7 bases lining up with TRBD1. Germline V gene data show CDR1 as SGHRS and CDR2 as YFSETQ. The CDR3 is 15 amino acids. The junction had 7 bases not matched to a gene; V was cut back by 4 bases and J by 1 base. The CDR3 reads CASSPWDSSNTEAFF. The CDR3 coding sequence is TGCGCCAGCAGCCCCTGGGACAGTTCGAACACTGAAGCTTTCTTT.

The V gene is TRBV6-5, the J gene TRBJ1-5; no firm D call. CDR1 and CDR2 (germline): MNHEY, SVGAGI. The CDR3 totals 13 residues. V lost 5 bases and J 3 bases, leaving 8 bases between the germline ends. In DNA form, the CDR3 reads TGTGCCAGCAGTCGGCGGTACAATCAGCCCCAGCATTTT. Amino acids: CASSRRYNQPQHF.

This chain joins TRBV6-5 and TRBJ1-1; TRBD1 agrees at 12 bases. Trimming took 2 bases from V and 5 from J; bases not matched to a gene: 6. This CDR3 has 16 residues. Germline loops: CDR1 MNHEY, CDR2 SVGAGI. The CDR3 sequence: CASSYGDRGRRTEAFF. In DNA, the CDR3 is TGTGCCAGCAGTTACGGGGACAGGGGGCGCCGAACTGAAGCTTTCTTT.

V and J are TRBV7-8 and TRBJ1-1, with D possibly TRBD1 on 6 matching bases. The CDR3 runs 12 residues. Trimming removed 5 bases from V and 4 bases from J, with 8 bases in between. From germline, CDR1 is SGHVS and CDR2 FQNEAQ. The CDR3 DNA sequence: TGTGCCAGCAGCCCGGACAGCACTGAAGCTTTCTTT. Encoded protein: CASSPDSTEAFF.

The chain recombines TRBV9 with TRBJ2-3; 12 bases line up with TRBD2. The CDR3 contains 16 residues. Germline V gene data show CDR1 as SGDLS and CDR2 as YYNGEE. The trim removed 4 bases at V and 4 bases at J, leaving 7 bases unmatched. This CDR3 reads CASSTSGGPLADTQYF. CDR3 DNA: TGTGCCAGCAGCACTAGCGGGGGGCCCCTCGCAGATACGCAGTATTTT.

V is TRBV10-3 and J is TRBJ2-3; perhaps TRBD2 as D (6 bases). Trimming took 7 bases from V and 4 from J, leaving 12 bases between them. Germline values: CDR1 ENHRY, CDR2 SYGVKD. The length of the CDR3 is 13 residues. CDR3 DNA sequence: TGTGCCATCACCCCAGGACTACCAGATACGCAGTATTTT. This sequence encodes CAITPGLPDTQYF.

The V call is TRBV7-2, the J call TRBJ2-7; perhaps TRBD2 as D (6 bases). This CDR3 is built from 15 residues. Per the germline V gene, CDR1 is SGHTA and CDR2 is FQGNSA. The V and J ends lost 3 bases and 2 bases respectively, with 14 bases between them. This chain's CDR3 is CASSLAGLTTYEQYF. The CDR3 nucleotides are TGTGCCAGCAGCTTGGCGGGGTTGACGACCTACGAGCAGTACTTC.

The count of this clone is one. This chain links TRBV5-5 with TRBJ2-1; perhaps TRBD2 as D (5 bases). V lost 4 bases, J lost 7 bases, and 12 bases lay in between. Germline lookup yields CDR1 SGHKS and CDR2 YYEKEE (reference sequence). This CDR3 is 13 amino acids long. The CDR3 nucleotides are TGTGCCAGCAGCGCCCATAGCGAAAATGAGCAGTTCTTC. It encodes CASSAHSENEQFF.

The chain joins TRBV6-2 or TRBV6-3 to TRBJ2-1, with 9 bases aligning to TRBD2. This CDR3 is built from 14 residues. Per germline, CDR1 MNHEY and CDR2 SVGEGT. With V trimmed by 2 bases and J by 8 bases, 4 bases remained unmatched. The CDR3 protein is CASSYGAGGDEQFF. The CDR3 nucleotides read TGTGCCAGCAGTTACGGAGCGGGGGGCGATGAGCAGTTCTTC.

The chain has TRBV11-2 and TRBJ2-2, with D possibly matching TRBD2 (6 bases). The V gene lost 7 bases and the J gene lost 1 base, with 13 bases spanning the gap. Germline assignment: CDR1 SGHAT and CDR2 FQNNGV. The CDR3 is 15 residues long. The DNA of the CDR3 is TGTGCCAGCACCCCGGGACTTAAGAACACCGGGGAGCTGTTTTTT. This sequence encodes CASTPGLKNTGELFF.

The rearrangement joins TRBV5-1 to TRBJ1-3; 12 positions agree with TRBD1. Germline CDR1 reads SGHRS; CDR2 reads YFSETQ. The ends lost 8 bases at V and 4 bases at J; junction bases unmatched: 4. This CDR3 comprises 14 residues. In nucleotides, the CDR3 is TGCGCCAGTGGGACAGGGGGCACAGGAAACACCATATATTTT. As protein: CASGTGGTGNTIYF.

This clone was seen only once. As DNA, the CDR3 is TGTGCCAGCAGCCGCTTCTTGCAGGATCAGCAGTTCTTC. Amino acid sequence: CASSRFLQDQQFF. V and J are TRBV14 and TRBJ2-1; no reliable D call. The CDR3 is 13 residues long. CDR1 is SGHDN, CDR2 FVKESK, per germline. The V and J ends lost 4 bases and 11 bases respectively, with 15 bases between them.

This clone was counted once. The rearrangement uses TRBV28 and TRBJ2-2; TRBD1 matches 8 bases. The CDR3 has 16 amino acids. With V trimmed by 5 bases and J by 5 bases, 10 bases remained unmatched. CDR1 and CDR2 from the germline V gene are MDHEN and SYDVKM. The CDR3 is CASSRTGTGGTGELFF. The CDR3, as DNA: TGTGCCAGCAGTCGCACCGGGACAGGAGGAACCGGGGAGCTGTTTTTT.

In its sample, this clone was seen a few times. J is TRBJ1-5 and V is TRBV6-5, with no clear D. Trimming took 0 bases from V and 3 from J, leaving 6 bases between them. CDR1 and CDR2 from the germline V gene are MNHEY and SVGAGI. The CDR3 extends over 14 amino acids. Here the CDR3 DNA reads TGTGCCAGCAGTTACTCGAGATCCAATCAGCCCCAGCATTTT. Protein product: CASSYSRSNQPQHF.

The CDR3 coding sequence is TGTGCCAGCAGTTCCAGACCGGGACAGGTGGAGACCCAGTACTTC. Protein sequence: CASSSRPGQVETQYF. The V and J genes are TRBV27 and TRBJ2-5, with 8 positions matching TRBD1. Trimming took 4 bases from V and 5 from J; bases not matched to a gene: 9. The germline V gene encodes CDR1 MNHEY and CDR2 SMNVEV (reference sequence). The CDR3 is made up of 15 amino acids.

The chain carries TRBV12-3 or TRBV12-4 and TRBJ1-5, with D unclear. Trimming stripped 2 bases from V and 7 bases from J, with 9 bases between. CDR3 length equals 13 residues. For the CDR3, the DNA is TGTGCCAGCAGTTTAACAACAGACCAGCCCCAGCATTTT. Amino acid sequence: CASSLTTDQPQHF.

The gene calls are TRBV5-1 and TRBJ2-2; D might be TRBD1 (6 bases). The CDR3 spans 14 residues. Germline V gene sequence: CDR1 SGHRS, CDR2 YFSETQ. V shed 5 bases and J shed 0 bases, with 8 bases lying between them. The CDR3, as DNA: TGCGCCAGCAGGCGGACAGCGAACACCGGGGAGCTGTTTTTT. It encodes CASRRTANTGELFF.

The CDR3 bases are TGTGCCAGCAGCCCAGGGGGCCTGGGTAATGAGCAGTTCTTC. Translation gives CASSPGGLGNEQFF. The chain links TRBV2 to TRBJ2-1; 8 positions match TRBD1. Looked up from germline, CDR1 is SNHLY and CDR2 is FYNNEI. V lost 6 bases to trimming and J lost 7 bases; unmatched junction nucleotides: 8. This CDR3 is built from 14 residues. Based on the CDR3 plus reference TRBV2 and TRBJ2-1, the full variable domain is EPEVTQTPSHQVTQMGQEVILRCVPISNHLYFYWYRQILGQKVEFLVSFYNNEISEKSEIFDDQFSVERPDGSNFTLKIRSTKLEDSAMYFCASSPGGLGNEQFFGPGTRLTVL.

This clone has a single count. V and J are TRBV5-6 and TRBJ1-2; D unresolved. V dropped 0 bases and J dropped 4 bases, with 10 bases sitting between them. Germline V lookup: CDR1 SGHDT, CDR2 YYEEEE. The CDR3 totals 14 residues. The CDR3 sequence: CASSLGGGSYGYTF. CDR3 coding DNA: TGTGCCAGCAGCTTGGGTGGAGGGTCCTATGGCTACACCTTC.

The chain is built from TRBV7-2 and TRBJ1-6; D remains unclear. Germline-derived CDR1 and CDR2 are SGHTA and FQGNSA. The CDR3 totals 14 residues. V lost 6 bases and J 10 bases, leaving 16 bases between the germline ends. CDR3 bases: TGTGCCAGCAGATGGGCCGGGGAATTATCACCCCTCCACTTT. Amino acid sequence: CASRWAGELSPLHF.

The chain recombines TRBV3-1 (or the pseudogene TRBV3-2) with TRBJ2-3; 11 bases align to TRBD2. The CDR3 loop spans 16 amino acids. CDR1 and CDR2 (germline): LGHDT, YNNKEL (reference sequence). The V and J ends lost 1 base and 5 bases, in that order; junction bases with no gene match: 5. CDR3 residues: CASSQVDLAGGDTQYF. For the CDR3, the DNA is TGTGCCAGCAGCCAAGTAGATCTAGCGGGGGGAGATACGCAGTATTTT.

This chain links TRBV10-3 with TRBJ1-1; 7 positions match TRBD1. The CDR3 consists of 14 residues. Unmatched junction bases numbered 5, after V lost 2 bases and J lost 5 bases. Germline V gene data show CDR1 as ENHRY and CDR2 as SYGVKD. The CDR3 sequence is CAISELTGRTEAFF. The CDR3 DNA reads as TGTGCCATCAGTGAGCTGACAGGGAGGACTGAAGCTTTCTTT.

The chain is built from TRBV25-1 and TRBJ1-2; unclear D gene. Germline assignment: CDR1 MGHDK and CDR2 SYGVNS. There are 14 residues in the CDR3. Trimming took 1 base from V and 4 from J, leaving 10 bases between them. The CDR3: CASSESPGIYGYTF. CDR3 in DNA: TGTGCCAGCAGTGAATCCCCAGGAATCTATGGCTACACCTTC.

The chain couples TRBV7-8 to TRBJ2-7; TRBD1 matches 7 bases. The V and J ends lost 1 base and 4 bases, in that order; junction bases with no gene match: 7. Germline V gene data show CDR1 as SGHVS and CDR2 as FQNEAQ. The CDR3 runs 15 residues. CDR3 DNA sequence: TGTGCCAGCAGCTTAGAGCCAGGGGGTTCGTACGAGCAGTACTTC. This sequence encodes CASSLEPGGSYEQYF. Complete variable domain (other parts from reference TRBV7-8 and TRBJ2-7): GAGVSQSPRYKVAKRGQDVALRCDPISGHVSLFWYQQALGQGPEFLTYFQNEAQLDKSGLPSDRFFAERPEGSVSTLKIQRTQQEDSAVYLCASSLEPGGSYEQYFGPGTRLTVT.

CDR3 protein: CASSLGGGRETQYF. In DNA, the CDR3 is TGTGCCAGCAGCTTAGGCGGGGGTCGTGAGACCCAGTACTTC. The chain couples TRBV7-2 to TRBJ2-5; 7 bases fit TRBD2. Trimming removed 1 base from V and 5 bases from J; junction bases left unmatched: 4. This CDR3 is 14 amino acids long. CDR1 is SGHTA and CDR2 is FQGNSA in the germline V gene.

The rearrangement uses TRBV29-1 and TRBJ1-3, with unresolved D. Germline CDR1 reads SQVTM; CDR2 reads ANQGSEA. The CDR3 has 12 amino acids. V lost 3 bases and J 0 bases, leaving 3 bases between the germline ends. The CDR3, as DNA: TGCAGCGTTGAGCGCTCTGGAAACACCATATATTTT. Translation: CSVERSGNTIYF.